Listed below are T cell receptor beta chains from one sample, sequenced in a study of CD8 T cells in Susac syndrome. TCRdb re-derived calls from the immunoSEQ multiplex PCR reads in MiXCR, one entry per CDR3 protein. The table has 250,000 to 300,000 distinct CDR3 sequences, 65% to 90% seen once. The sequenced material came from CD8+ T cells from PBMCs. Receptor source: a human donor with multiple sclerosis. Both conserved end residues are part of each CDR3. The order of the fields is V gene, D gene, J gene, clone size, CDR3 protein, CDR3 DNA. A D gene is named only where the DNA matches it firmly. Clone size is not always given. Where it is, it says once, few, many or a class for expanded clones.

TRBV6-2/TRBV6-3	.	TRBJ2-7	.	CASSPNFREQYF	TGTGCCAGCAGCCCAAACTTCCGGGAGCAGTACTTC
TRBV11-2	.	TRBJ2-1	few	CASSYSGTSMGYNEQFF	TGTGCCAGCAGCTACTCAGGGACCTCCATGGGCTACAATGAGCAGTTCTTC
TRBV7-8	TRBD2	TRBJ2-1	.	CASSLRSGGPAYNEQFF	TGTGCCAGCAGCTTACGGTCGGGAGGGCCAGCCTACAATGAGCAGTTCTTC
TRBV27	TRBD1	TRBJ1-1	.	CASSYLSLGQGPVNTEAFF	TGTGCCAGCAGTTACCTTTCTCTGGGACAGGGGCCGGTGAACACTGAAGCTTTCTTT
TRBV27	TRBD1	TRBJ1-2	.	CASSDGQGTNYGYTF	TGTGCCAGCAGCGATGGACAGGGTACGAACTATGGCTACACCTTC
TRBV4-1	TRBD1	TRBJ2-3	.	CASSSPGQGRDTQYF	TGCGCCAGCAGCTCTCCGGGACAGGGTAGAGATACGCAGTATTTT
TRBV20-1	TRBD2	TRBJ2-7	.	CSARLSGRASYEQYF	TGCAGTGCTAGACTTAGCGGGAGGGCCAGCTACGAGCAGTACTTC
TRBV18	.	TRBJ2-6	.	CASSPGSGANVLTF	TGTGCCAGCTCACCAGGTTCCGGGGCCAACGTCCTGACTTTC
TRBV5-4	TRBD2	TRBJ2-5	few	CASSLRLARREQETQYF	TGTGCCAGCAGCTTGAGACTAGCAAGACGGGAACAAGAGACCCAGTACTTC
TRBV29-1	.	TRBJ1-5	.	CSVRDGYNQLQHF	TGCAGCGTGAGGGACGGATACAATCAGCTCCAGCATTTT
TRBV27	TRBD1	TRBJ1-3	once	CASSSYPPGQGGSGNTIYF	TGTGCCAGCAGTAGCTACCCTCCGGGACAGGGGGGCTCTGGAAACACCATATATTTT
TRBV19	.	TRBJ2-7	.	CAAGGGVTYEQYF	TGTGCCGCCGGAGGGGGGGTGACCTACGAGCAGTACTTC
TRBV3-1	.	TRBJ2-7	.	CASSPGPAFFYEQYF	TGTGCCAGCAGCCCGGGGCCCGCATTCTTCTACGAGCAGTACTTC
TRBV19	.	TRBJ1-1	few	CASSQGSVTEAFF	TGTGCCAGTTCCCAGGGTTCGGTGACTGAAGCTTTCTTT
TRBV12-3/TRBV12-4	.	TRBJ2-5	.	CASSLVRRETQYF	TGTGCCAGCAGTCTCGTAAGGAGGGAGACCCAGTACTTC
TRBV7-9	.	TRBJ1-1	once	CASRKGLNTEAFF	TGTGCCAGCAGAAAGGGTCTTAACACTGAAGCTTTCTTT
TRBV3-1	.	TRBJ2-5	.	CASSQDGGPIETQYF	TGTGCCAGCAGCCAAGATGGGGGGCCCATAGAGACCCAGTACTTC
TRBV7-9	.	TRBJ1-2	.	CASSLPPPGSGAGYGYTF	TGTGCCAGCAGCTTACCCCCCCCGGGGTCGGGGGCTGGGTATGGCTACACCTTC
TRBV5-1	.	TRBJ1-4	.	CASSKRFGEKLFF	TGCGCCAGCAGCAAGAGGTTCGGGGAAAAACTGTTTTTT
TRBV15	.	TRBJ1-1	once	CATSSLWGGRSYMNTEAFF	TGTGCCACCAGCAGTCTCTGGGGGGGCAGGTCGTACATGAACACTGAAGCTTTCTTT
TRBV5-6	.	TRBJ2-1	.	CASSLAAIHNEQFF	TGTGCCAGCAGCTTGGCGGCTATTCACAATGAGCAGTTCTTC
TRBV30	TRBD1	TRBJ1-2	.	CAWSQDRDYLNYGYTF	TGTGCCTGGAGTCAAGACAGGGATTATCTCAACTATGGCTACACCTTC
TRBV12-3/TRBV12-4	TRBD1	TRBJ2-7	.	CASSSDRGVVEQYF	TGTGCCAGCAGTTCGGACAGGGGGGTGGTGGAGCAGTACTTC
TRBV5-8	.	TRBJ1-1	few	CASSLDGYLNTEAFF	TGTGCCAGCAGCTTGGATGGATACCTGAACACTGAAGCTTTCTTT
TRBV12-3/TRBV12-4	TRBD1	TRBJ1-2	.	CASISGTGYAYGYTF	TGTGCCAGCATTTCCGGGACAGGATACGCCTATGGCTACACCTTC
TRBV19	.	TRBJ2-7	.	CASSIASGTYEQYF	TGTGCCAGTAGTATAGCGTCCGGAACCTACGAGCAGTACTTC